This T cell receptor (beta chain) was captured in a study of response to subunit inactivated influenza vaccine. Germline loops: CDR1 DFQATT, CDR2 SNEGSKA (reference sequence). With 3 bases removed from V and 3 bases from J, the gap between germline ends came to 18 bases. This CDR3 comprises 15 residues. Study results and caveats: Authors proposed each seasonal influenza vaccination draws in few new T cells.

For this clonotype: Its antigen remains unidentified.

TCRdb re-analysed the RT-PCR reads in MiXCR, keeping a single row per CDR3 protein. This sample yields 710,000 or so distinct CDR3 sequences, of which about 15% are seen a single time; 11% belongs to the top ten. The input for sequencing was PBMCs from blood, taken 11 to 12 days after vaccination. The chain carries TRBV20-1 and TRBJ2-7; possibly TRBD1 or TRBD2 for D (5 bases each). The receptor's source is a man between 50 and 59 years old who received an inactivated influenza vaccine. As DNA, the CDR3 is TGCAGTGCTAGGGTCGCCATGGGGACCGACTACGAGCAGTACTTC. Its translation is CSARVAMGTDYEQYF.